This T cell receptor beta chain is drawn from a study of technical replicates of blood from several donors. Libraries were prepared by immunoSEQ multiplex PCR; TCRdb keeps only in-frame clonotypes and omits some of them. The sample lists about 95,000 clones, roughly 95% occurring once. This sequence originates from a human donor in good health. Sequences were obtained from T cells isolated from PBMCs.

CDR3 protein: CASSYSIGQGRYF. In DNA form, the CDR3 reads TGTGCCAGCAGTTACTCGATCGGACAGGGGAGGTACTTC. J is TRBJ2-5 and V is TRBV6-5, with 9 bases fitting TRBD1. This CDR3 has 13 amino acids. V lost 0 bases and J lost 13; bases outside the gene matches: 6. Per germline, CDR1 MNHEY and CDR2 SVGAGI.